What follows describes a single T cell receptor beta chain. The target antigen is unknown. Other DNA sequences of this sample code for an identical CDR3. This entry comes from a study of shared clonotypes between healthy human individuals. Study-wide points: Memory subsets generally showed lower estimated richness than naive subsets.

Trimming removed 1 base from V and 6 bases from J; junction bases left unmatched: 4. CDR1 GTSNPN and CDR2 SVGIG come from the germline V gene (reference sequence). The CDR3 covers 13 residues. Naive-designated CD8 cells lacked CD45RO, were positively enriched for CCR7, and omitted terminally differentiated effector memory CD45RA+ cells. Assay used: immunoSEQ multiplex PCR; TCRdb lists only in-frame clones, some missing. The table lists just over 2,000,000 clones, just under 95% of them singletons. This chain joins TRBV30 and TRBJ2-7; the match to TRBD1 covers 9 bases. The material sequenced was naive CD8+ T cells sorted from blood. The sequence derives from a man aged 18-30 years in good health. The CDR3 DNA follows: TGTGCCTGGAGTGCGGACAGGGGACTCGAGCAGTACTTC. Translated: CAWSADRGLEQYF.